The rows below give T cell receptor beta chains drawn from one sample of a study of cytomegalovirus exposure and HLA in healthy donors. Measured with immunoSEQ multiplex PCR; TCRdb has only the in-frame clones, and not every one. This repertoire shows about 120,000 clones, 89% found once; its top ten account for around 1.1%. Sequenced material: PBMCs. These receptors came from a woman aged 18-29 years in good health and CMV-seronegative. Both conserved end residues are part of each CDR3. The D gene is left open where the match is weak.

v_gene	d_gene	j_gene	CDR3aa
TRBV27	TRBD2	TRBJ2-7	CASSTPAPFEREGCYEQYF
TRBV28	.	TRBJ1-1	CASSLTQGIPEAFF
TRBV6-1	.	TRBJ2-7	CASSTVGRTYEQYF
TRBV5-1	TRBD1	TRBJ1-1	CASSLGTGGGNTEAFF
TRBV6-1	TRBD1	TRBJ1-1	CASSATGAMNTEAFF
TRBV4-3	.	TRBJ2-7	CASSPGVSYEQYF
TRBV2	.	TRBJ2-3	CASSDEAPSDTQYF
TRBV29-1	.	TRBJ2-1	CSVGRVSYNEQFF
TRBV7-2	.	TRBJ1-3	CASSVDRLPGNTIYF
TRBV13	.	TRBJ1-2	CASSPRPGDVYGYTF
TRBV5-1	TRBD1	TRBJ2-1	CASSRGTGRDEQFF
TRBV2	.	TRBJ2-7	CASKSSYEQYF
TRBV19	.	TRBJ2-1	CASNGWGDYSYNEQFF
TRBV28	.	TRBJ2-7	CASSLSPQYEQYF
TRBV2	TRBD1	TRBJ1-5	CASRAGGQPQHF
TRBV5-4	TRBD1	TRBJ1-2	CASTGGAYRSADGYTF
TRBV11-2	.	TRBJ1-2	CASSPGDARSYTF